The 25 T cell receptor beta chains below all came from one sample that was sequenced in a study of cytomegalovirus exposure and HLA in healthy donors. A multiplex PCR was run with 60 Vbeta primers and 13 Jbeta primers. TCRdb's table, derived via immunoSEQ multiplex PCR, lists solely in-frame clones and lacks some. The profile shows over 140,000 clones, approximately 82% of them singletons. The specimen was PBMCs. The receptors were gathered from a young man in good health and CMV-seropositive.

The chain carries TRBV7-3 and TRBJ2-3; 12 nucleotides align to TRBD2. This CDR3 is built from 16 residues. Germline V gene sequence: CDR1 SGHTA, CDR2 FQGTGA. Germline trimming cut 5 bases from V and 5 bases from J; bases unmatched to any gene: 8. CDR3 sequence reads: CASSQGLAGGVDTQYF. CDR3 bases: TGTGCCAGCAGCCAGGGGCTAGCGGGGGGGGTAGATACGCAGTATTTT. Full variable domain (outside the CDR3, taken from reference TRBV7-3 and TRBJ2-3): GAGVSQTPSNKVTEKGKYVELRCDPISGHTALYWYRQSLGQGPEFLIYFQGTGAADDSGLPNDRFFAVRPEGSVSTLKIQRTERGDSAVYLCASSQGLAGGVDTQYFGPGTRLTVL.

The rearrangement links TRBV15 to TRBJ2-2, with D tentatively TRBD2 (5 bases). Germline CDR1 LNHNV, CDR2 YYDKDF (reference sequence). CDR3 length equals 15 residues. V lost 1 base, J lost 4 bases, and 10 bases lay in between. This CDR3 reads CATSRASGFTGELFF. DNA for the CDR3: TGTGCCACCAGCAGAGCGTCGGGGTTCACCGGGGAGCTGTTTTTT. Full variable domain (remainder filled in from reference TRBV15 and TRBJ2-2): DAMVIQNPRYQVTQFGKPVTLSCSQTLNHNVMYWYQQKSSQAPKLLFHYYDKDFNNEADTPDNFQSRRPNTSFCFLDIRSPGLGDTAMYLCATSRASGFTGELFFGEGSRLTVL.

This clone was seen only once. The rearrangement links TRBV28 to TRBJ1-1, with D possibly being TRBD1 (5 bases). Per germline, CDR1 MDHEN and CDR2 SYDVKM. V lost 5 bases to trimming and J lost 1 base, with 8 bases between them. The CDR3 is 13 amino acids. The CDR3 is CASSPRGNTEAFF. The CDR3 DNA is TGTGCCAGCAGTCCAAGGGGGAACACTGAAGCTTTCTTT.

V usage is TRBV7-9 and J usage is TRBJ2-2; possibly TRBD2 for D (7 bases). CDR1 is SEHNR, CDR2 FQNEAQ, per germline (reference sequence). The CDR3 extends over 16 amino acids. The V and J ends lost 7 bases and 7 bases respectively, with 22 bases between them. CDR3 loop: CASTRQTGGANGELFF. The DNA for the CDR3 is TGTGCCAGCACCCGCCAGACGGGGGGCGCGAACGGGGAGCTGTTTTTT.

The rearrangement links TRBV7-3 to TRBJ2-3; weak D call: TRBD2 (6 bases). This CDR3 is 14 amino acids long. V shed 5 bases and J shed 6 bases, with 15 bases lying between them. Per germline, CDR1 SGHTA and CDR2 FQGTGA. In DNA, the CDR3 is TGTGCCAGCAGCCAAGAACTAGCCGGGGATACGCAGTATTTT. Translating it yields CASSQELAGDTQYF.

The rearrangement uses TRBV6-4 and TRBJ1-4; D is possibly TRBD1 (5 bases). Deletions cut 2 bases from V and 0 bases from J, with 13 bases between. The CDR3 length is 17 residues. Germline CDR1 and CDR2: MRHNA and SNTAGT. The CDR3 spells CASSDPRGGATNEKLFF. The CDR3 coding sequence is TGTGCCAGCAGTGACCCGAGGGGAGGGGCAACTAATGAAAAACTGTTTTTT.

The J gene is TRBJ2-3, the V gene TRBV2, with 10 bases lining up with TRBD1. V lost 4 bases to trimming and J lost 3 bases; unmatched junction nucleotides: 7. The CDR3 covers 16 residues. Germline values: CDR1 SNHLY, CDR2 FYNNEI. The CDR3 DNA is TGTGCCAGCAGTGTCTCCGGGACAGGGGAAACAGATACGCAGTATTTT. As protein: CASSVSGTGETDTQYF.

The chain combines TRBV5-4 with TRBJ1-1; D is unclear. Germline lookup yields CDR1 SGHNT and CDR2 YYREEE (reference sequence). The CDR3 has 12 amino acids. V lost 3 bases, J lost 2 bases, and 5 bases lay in between. In DNA form, the CDR3 reads TGTGCCAGCAGCTCCCCTAACACTGAAGCTTTCTTT. Residues: CASSSPNTEAFF.

The genes are TRBV28 and TRBJ2-1, with D possibly being TRBD2 (5 bases). The CDR3 length is 13 residues. Germline-derived CDR1 and CDR2 are MDHEN and SYDVKM. The ends were cut back, 3 bases at V and 6 bases at J, with 9 bases in the middle. As DNA, the CDR3 is TGTGCCAGCAGTTTTCTAGCTGGCAATGAGCAGTTCTTC. Translation gives CASSFLAGNEQFF.

The V call is TRBV7-3, the J call TRBJ2-3; 10 bases are a match to TRBD1. This CDR3 comprises 18 residues. J gave up 1 base and V 1 base, and 8 bases lay outside the gene matches. The germline V gene has CDR1 SGHTA and CDR2 FQGTGA. The CDR3, as DNA: TGTGCCAGCAGCTTAAGTGGACAGGGGGGACCACGCACAGATACGCAGTATTTT. Its protein is CASSLSGQGGPRTDTQYF. The full variable domain, in which reference TRBV7-3 and TRBJ2-3 provide the parts outside the CDR3, is GAGVSQTPSNKVTEKGKYVELRCDPISGHTALYWYRQSLGQGPEFLIYFQGTGAADDSGLPNDRFFAVRPEGSVSTLKIQRTERGDSAVYLCASSLSGQGGPRTDTQYFGPGTRLTVL.

A single count supports this clone. The rearrangement uses TRBV6-6 and TRBJ2-1, with 7 bases fitting TRBD2. Germline loops: CDR1 MNHNY, CDR2 SVGAGI (reference sequence). The CDR3 contains 15 residues. J was trimmed by 9 bases and V by 0 bases; bases with no gene match: 8. This CDR3 reads CASSYSNLGEGEQFF. For the CDR3, the DNA is TGTGCCAGCAGTTACTCTAACTTGGGGGAGGGTGAGCAGTTCTTC.

The V gene is TRBV18, the J gene TRBJ1-6, with D possibly matching TRBD1 (6 bases). The CDR3 runs to 15 residues. Trimming stripped 6 bases from V and 10 bases from J, with 19 bases between. CDR1 is KGHSH and CDR2 is LQKENI in the germline V gene. The CDR3 here is CASSFRGGAESPLHF. CDR3 in DNA: TGTGCCAGCTCCTTTCGGGGGGGCGCGGAATCACCCCTCCACTTT.

The CDR3 reads CASSLEAGGGYEQYF. The CDR3 nucleotides read TGTGCCAGCAGCTTAGAAGCGGGAGGTGGGTACGAGCAGTACTTC. V gene TRBV7-2 combines with J gene TRBJ2-7; TRBD2 matches 9 bases. Germline CDR1 is SGHTA and CDR2 is FQGNSA. V was clipped by 1 base and J by 4 bases; unmatched bases: 5. The CDR3 has 15 residues.

In this sample, this clone turned up once. This chain uses TRBV7-6 with TRBJ2-7; 9 nucleotides match TRBD2. The germline V gene has CDR1 SGHVS and CDR2 FNYEAQ. The CDR3 covers 15 residues. V gave up 4 bases and J gave up 0 bases; unmatched junction bases: 4. The CDR3, as DNA: TGTGCCAGCAGCTCTCCAGCGGGAGGCTCCTACGAGCAGTACTTC. Translation: CASSSPAGGSYEQYF.

The chain recombines TRBV28 with TRBJ2-7, with a tentative D call TRBD2 (7 bases). Trimming took off 6 bases at V and 3 bases at J, with 27 bases between the two ends. CDR3 length: 18 amino acids. CDR1 is MDHEN and CDR2 is SYDVKM in the germline V gene. The CDR3 DNA is TGTGCCAGCAGAATTAGGGGGGGCAGGAGTCTCTTCCTCTACGAGCAGTACTTC. Protein product: CASRIRGGRSLFLYEQYF.

Only a few counts were recorded for this clone. In nucleotides, the CDR3 is TGTGCCAGCAGCCCCTCCCCCGGGACAGGGACAGGCTATGGCTACACCTTC. The encoded protein is CASSPSPGTGTGYGYTF. The chain links TRBV5-4 to TRBJ1-2; 9 nucleotides line up with TRBD1. Germline CDR1 and CDR2: SGHNT and YYREEE (reference sequence). V lost 4 bases and J lost 4; bases outside the gene matches: 14. CDR3 size: 17 residues.

This rearrangement joins TRBV7-9 to TRBJ1-5; D is unclear. The CDR3 is 14 amino acids. Trimming took 0 bases from V and 7 from J, leaving 10 bases between them. CDR1 is SEHNR, CDR2 FQNEAQ, per germline (reference sequence). CDR3 DNA: TGTGCCAGCAGCTTAGCTGGAAGAGGGCAGCCCCAGCATTTT. Amino acid sequence: CASSLAGRGQPQHF.

For the CDR3, the DNA is TGTGCCAGCAGTGAGCGGGAGTGGGTGAGCACAGATACGCAGTATTTT. It codes for CASSEREWVSTDTQYF. V usage is TRBV2 and J usage is TRBJ2-3; 7 nucleotides align to TRBD2. The V and J ends lost 3 bases and 0 bases, in that order; junction bases with no gene match: 6. The CDR3 sequence is 16 residues long. Germline values: CDR1 SNHLY, CDR2 FYNNEI.

This clone was found once. This chain uses TRBV2 with TRBJ2-5; weak D call: TRBD2 (5 bases). The CDR3 extends over 12 amino acids. CDR1 and CDR2 (germline): SNHLY, FYNNEI. The chain's CDR3 is CALGGPQETQYF. For the CDR3, the DNA is TGTGCGCTGGGCGGGCCGCAAGAGACCCAGTACTTC.

The chain uses TRBV5-1 and TRBJ1-6; maybe TRBD1 (5 bases). The CDR3 loop spans 15 amino acids. Trimming removed 4 bases from V and 5 bases from J, with 13 bases in between. From germline, CDR1 is SGHRS and CDR2 YFSETQ. CDR3 nucleotides: TGCGCCAGCAGCCAGGACACCTCGGATAATTCACCCCTCCACTTT. Translated, it gives CASSQDTSDNSPLHF.

V usage is TRBV5-6 and J usage is TRBJ1-5; D uncertain. Trimming cost V 2 bases and J 3 bases, with 9 bases left between them. The CDR3 is 14 amino acids. Germline assignment: CDR1 SGHDT and CDR2 YYEEEE. The CDR3 DNA sequence: TGTGCCAGCAGCTTTTGGACTGACAATCAGCCCCAGCATTTT. Translating it yields CASSFWTDNQPQHF.

The V and J genes are TRBV7-9 and TRBJ1-3, with D unclear. With 2 bases removed from V and 2 bases from J, the gap between germline ends came to 10 bases. The CDR3 sequence is 15 residues long. Germline CDR1 reads SEHNR; CDR2 reads FQNEAQ (reference sequence). CDR3 protein: CASSLRSGPGNTIYF. Written as DNA, the CDR3 is TGTGCCAGCAGCTTACGGTCAGGCCCTGGAAACACCATATATTTT.

This clone turned up a few times. CDR3 protein: CASSRLNVGGGHGYTF. For the CDR3, the DNA is TGTGCCAGCAGCCGCCTCAATGTGGGAGGGGGGCACGGCTACACCTTC. The chain links TRBV7-9 to TRBJ1-2; a possible D gene is TRBD1 (6 bases). The V gene lost 5 bases and the J gene lost 8 bases, with 24 bases spanning the gap. The length of the CDR3 is 16 residues. The V gene's germline CDR1 is SEHNR and CDR2 FQNEAQ (reference sequence).

Only a few counts were recorded for this clone. This chain uses TRBV5-8 with TRBJ1-1; perhaps TRBD1 as D (5 bases). CDR3 length: 14 residues. Germline V gene sequence: CDR1 SGHTS, CDR2 YDEGEE. Trimming cost V 1 base and J 4 bases, with 11 bases left between them. The CDR3 sequence is CASSLIGGSTEAFF. In nucleotides, the CDR3 is TGTGCCAGCAGCTTGATCGGGGGATCCACTGAAGCTTTCTTT. The full variable domain, completed using reference TRBV5-8 and TRBJ1-1, is EAGVTQSPTHLIKTRGQQATLRCSPISGHTSVYWYQQALGLGLQFLLWYDEGEERNRGNFPPRFSGRQFPNYSSELNVNALELEDSALYLCASSLIGGSTEAFFGQGTRLTVV.

The chain links TRBV30 to TRBJ2-3; 8 nucleotides match TRBD1. V was pared by 1 base and J by 2 bases, with 5 bases of the junction left unmatched. The CDR3 runs to 15 residues. In germline, CDR1 is GTSNPN, CDR2 SVGIG (reference sequence). CDR3 residues: CAWSAGTGTTDTQYF. The CDR3 region has the DNA TGTGCCTGGAGTGCCGGGACAGGAACCACAGATACGCAGTATTTT.